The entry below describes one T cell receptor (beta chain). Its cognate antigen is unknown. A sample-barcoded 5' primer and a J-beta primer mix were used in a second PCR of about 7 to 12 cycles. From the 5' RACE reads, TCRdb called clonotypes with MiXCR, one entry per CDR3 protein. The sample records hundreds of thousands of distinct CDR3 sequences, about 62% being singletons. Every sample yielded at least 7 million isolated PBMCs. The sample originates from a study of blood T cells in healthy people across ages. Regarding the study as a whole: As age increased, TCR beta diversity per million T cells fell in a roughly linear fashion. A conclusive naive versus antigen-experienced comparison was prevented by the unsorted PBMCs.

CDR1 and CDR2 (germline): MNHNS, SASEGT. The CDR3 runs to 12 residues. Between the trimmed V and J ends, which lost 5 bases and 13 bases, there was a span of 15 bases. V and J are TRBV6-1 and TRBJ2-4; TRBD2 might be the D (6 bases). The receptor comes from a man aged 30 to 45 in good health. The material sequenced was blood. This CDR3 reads CASSSGVEEQYF. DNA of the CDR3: TGTGCCAGCAGTTCGGGGGTGGAGGAGCAGTACTTC.